The 20 T cell receptor beta chains given below trace back to one sample, sequenced in a study of CD8+ T cells in alopecia areata. In each case, RNA was isolated and then reverse transcribed into cDNA as the sequencing template. Assay: immunoSEQ multiplex PCR; the TCRdb copy retains only in-frame clones and omits some. The data hold some 180,000 clones, with 40% to 55% observed a single time. As for treatment: oral pan-JAK inhibitor, 5-10 mg twice daily. The specimen was CD8+ T cells sorted from blood, collected between weeks 51 and 52, from a patient treated with tofacitinib. The receptors here all came from a human donor with alopecia areata.

The chain uses TRBV5-5 and TRBJ1-4; D is uncertain. The CDR3 extends over 14 amino acids. Germline CDR1 is SGHKS and CDR2 is YYEKEE (reference sequence). The V gene lost 2 bases and the J gene lost 11 bases, with 16 bases spanning the gap. For the CDR3, the DNA is TGTGCCAGCAGCTTATGGCAGCCCCGTGATAAACTGTTTTTT. Residues: CASSLWQPRDKLFF.

This clone was found once. The chain employs TRBV2 and TRBJ2-7, with unresolved D. The V end lost 8 bases, the J end lost 6 bases, and 17 bases lay between the germline ends. CDR3 length equals 13 residues. Germline-derived CDR1 and CDR2 are SNHLY and FYNNEI. CDR3 in DNA: TGTGCCAGCGCGATGACTGACCTCGCCGAGCAGTACTTC. This codes for CASAMTDLAEQYF.

This clone showed up just a few times. V usage is TRBV13 and J usage is TRBJ2-1, with 13 bases matching TRBD2. Germline assignment: CDR1 PRHDT and CDR2 FYEKMQ (reference sequence). There are 16 residues in the CDR3. V lost 5 bases and J lost 9; bases outside the gene matches: 10. For the CDR3, the DNA is TGTGCCAGCAGCGCAGACCCCGGGACTAGCGGGATTGAGCAGTTCTTC. It is translated as CASSADPGTSGIEQFF. The full variable domain, with the rest looked up from reference TRBV13 and TRBJ2-1, is AAGVIQSPRHLIKEKRETATLKCYPIPRHDTVYWYQQGPGQDPQFLISFYEKMQSDKGSIPDRFSAQQFSDYHSELNMSSLELGDSALYFCASSADPGTSGIEQFFGPGTRLTVL.

The CDR3 spells CASSTGGLMETQYF. CDR3 sequence (DNA): TGTGCCAGCAGCACCGGGGGCCTTATGGAGACCCAGTACTTC. The chain has TRBV7-9 and TRBJ2-5; D tentatively fits TRBD1 or TRBD2 (6 bases each). Trimming shortened V by 5 bases and J by 5 bases, and 15 bases separated the two germline ends. Germline assignment: CDR1 SEHNR and CDR2 FQNEAQ (reference sequence). The CDR3 totals 14 residues.

This clone was seen only once. The chain is built from TRBV19 and TRBJ2-1, with D possibly being TRBD1 or TRBD2 (6 bases each). The ends were cut back, 6 bases at V and 4 bases at J, with 19 bases in the middle. This CDR3 comprises 16 residues. Germline V gene sequence: CDR1 LNHDA, CDR2 SQIVND (reference sequence). The CDR3 is CASSTTRGGAYNEQFF. The CDR3, as DNA: TGTGCCAGTAGCACGACTAGAGGGGGAGCTTACAATGAGCAGTTCTTC.

This clone appeared a few times. The chain employs TRBV13 and TRBJ2-7; tentatively, D is TRBD1 (5 bases). V gave up 6 bases and J gave up 4 bases, with 10 bases separating them. CDR3 length equals 12 residues. Germline V gene data show CDR1 as PRHDT and CDR2 as FYEKMQ (reference sequence). The chain's CDR3 is CASRQGGYEQYF. The CDR3 nucleotides read TGTGCCAGCAGGCAGGGTGGTTACGAGCAGTACTTC.

This clone showed up just a few times. The junction does not match germline at one end; this may be a read error. The chain has TRBV30 and TRBJ1-3; 8 bases align to TRBD1. Germline V gives CDR1 GTSNPN, CDR2 SVGIG (reference sequence). This CDR3 has 13 residues. For the CDR3, the DNA is TGTGCCTGGGACAGGGGCTCTCGAAACACCATATATTTT. The encoded protein is CAWDRGSRNTIYF.

The chain links TRBV7-8 to TRBJ1-2; D might be TRBD1 (5 bases). Looked up from germline, CDR1 is SGHVS and CDR2 is FQNEAQ. V was pared by 2 bases and J by 0 bases, with 7 bases between. The CDR3 sequence is 14 residues long. The CDR3 spells CASSLRGTNYGYTF. The DNA of the CDR3 is TGTGCCAGCAGCTTAAGGGGAACTAACTATGGCTACACCTTC.

This clone has at least ten counts. This chain joins TRBV11-2 and TRBJ1-2; D may be TRBD1 (5 bases). The CDR3 has 13 amino acids. Germline V gene sequence: CDR1 SGHAT, CDR2 FQNNGV. Trimming left V 0 bases short and J 8 bases short, with 10 bases between. Here the CDR3 DNA reads TGTGCCAGCAGCTTAGATCGAAGGACAGGCTACACCTTC. Protein product: CASSLDRRTGYTF.

The chain uses TRBV7-9 and TRBJ1-2; D is unresolved. The CDR3 loop spans 14 amino acids. Germline CDR1 SEHNR, CDR2 FQNEAQ (reference sequence). Trimming removed 2 bases from V and 2 bases from J, with 9 bases in between. Written as DNA, the CDR3 is TGTGCCAGCAGCTTAACAGAGACCAACTATGGCTACACCTTC. Its protein is CASSLTETNYGYTF. Based on the CDR3 plus reference TRBV7-9 and TRBJ1-2, the full variable domain is DTGVSQNPRHKITKRGQNVTFRCDPISEHNRLYWYRQTLGQGPEFLTYFQNEAQLEKSRLLSDRFSAERPKGSFSTLEIQRTEQGDSAMYLCASSLTETNYGYTFGSGTRLTVV.

The gene calls are TRBV2 and TRBJ2-4; tentatively, D is TRBD1 or TRBD2 (7 bases each). With 7 bases removed from V and 6 bases from J, the gap between germline ends came to 19 bases. This CDR3 has 15 amino acids. The V gene's germline CDR1 is SNHLY and CDR2 FYNNEI. The CDR3 protein is CASKNTGEGRNIQYF. CDR3 nucleotide sequence: TGTGCCAGCAAAAACACAGGGGAGGGAAGAAACATTCAGTACTTC.

This clone has a single count. The chain uses TRBV5-1 and TRBJ2-5, with TRBD2 matching over 7 bases. CDR3 size: 17 residues. V gave up 1 base and J gave up 3 bases; unmatched junction bases: 12. The germline gives CDR1 SGHRS, CDR2 YFSETQ. CDR3 sequence (DNA): TGCGCCAGCAGCTTGAGTCCAGCGGGGTCAGAGGAAGAGACCCAGTACTTC. Amino acids: CASSLSPAGSEEETQYF.

The rearrangement links TRBV7-9 to TRBJ2-7, with unresolved D. CDR3 length: 12 residues. V lost 4 bases, J lost 4 bases, and 8 bases lay in between. Germline V gives CDR1 SEHNR, CDR2 FQNEAQ (reference sequence). This CDR3 reads CASSSSQYEQYF. The CDR3 nucleotides are TGTGCCAGCAGCTCAAGTCAGTACGAGCAGTACTTC.

CDR3 region: CASSDGDTTYEQYF. The CDR3 nucleotides read TGTGCCAGCAGTGATGGAGACACCACCTACGAGCAGTACTTC. The chain recombines TRBV2 with TRBJ2-7; D gene ambiguous. Looked up from germline, CDR1 is SNHLY and CDR2 is FYNNEI. V was cut by 3 bases and J by 2 bases, with 11 bases left in between. The CDR3 length is 14 residues.

V and J are TRBV18 and TRBJ1-2; tentatively, D is TRBD1 (5 bases). CDR3 length: 17 residues. Trimming left V 3 bases short and J 8 bases short, with 25 bases between. The germline CDR1 and CDR2 sequences are KGHSH and LQKENI. The DNA for the CDR3 is TGTGCCAGCTCACCGTCCGACAGCTTACTAACTATGTGGGGCTACACCTTC. Residues: CASSPSDSLLTMWGYTF.

This sequence joins TRBV2 and TRBJ1-2; D remains ambiguous. This CDR3 is 13 amino acids long. The V end was cut by 4 bases, the J end by 4 bases, with 10 bases between. Germline CDR1 is SNHLY and CDR2 is FYNNEI. CDR3 sequence reads: CASSVGSGYGYTF. The CDR3 DNA follows: TGTGCCAGCAGTGTCGGGAGCGGCTATGGCTACACCTTC.

This chain joins TRBV7-2 and TRBJ2-4, with 7 positions matching TRBD1. After removal of 3 bases from V and 13 bases from J, the junction contained 15 bases not matched to a gene. This CDR3 contains 15 residues. Germline lookup yields CDR1 SGHTA and CDR2 FQGNSA. The CDR3 bases are TGTGCCAGCAGCTTTATACGCCCGGGACAGAGGATGCAGTACTTC. It yields the protein CASSFIRPGQRMQYF.

This clone has just a few counts. The V gene is TRBV19, the J gene TRBJ1-2; a weak D match, TRBD1 (6 bases). The V end lost 8 bases, the J end lost 4 bases, and 11 bases lay between the germline ends. The CDR3 extends over 12 amino acids. Germline V CDR1 and CDR2: LNHDA, SQIVND (reference sequence). The CDR3 sequence is CASLDRAYGYTF. The CDR3 DNA follows: TGTGCCAGTCTGGACAGAGCCTATGGCTACACCTTC. The full variable domain, its missing parts supplied by reference TRBV19 and TRBJ1-2, is DGGITQSPKYLFRKEGQNVTLSCEQNLNHDAMYWYRQDPGQGLRLIYYSQIVNDFQKGDIAEGYSVSREKKESFPLTVTSAQKNPTAFYLCASLDRAYGYTFGSGTRLTVV.

The chain joins TRBV9 to TRBJ1-2; D is uncertain. Trimming removed 3 bases at V and 9 bases at J, with 6 bases between. Germline V gene sequence: CDR1 SGDLS, CDR2 YYNGEE. This CDR3 is built from 10 residues. CDR3 DNA: TGTGCCAGCAGCGGAATTAGCTACACCTTC. Protein sequence: CASSGISYTF.

This chain uses TRBV27 with TRBJ1-1; D uncertain. The germline gives CDR1 MNHEY, CDR2 SMNVEV (reference sequence). V was shortened by 3 bases and J by 3 bases, with 8 bases between the two germline ends. This CDR3 has 13 residues. Here the CDR3 reads CASSFGFHTEAFF. In nucleotides, the CDR3 is TGTGCCAGCAGTTTCGGGTTCCACACTGAAGCTTTCTTT.